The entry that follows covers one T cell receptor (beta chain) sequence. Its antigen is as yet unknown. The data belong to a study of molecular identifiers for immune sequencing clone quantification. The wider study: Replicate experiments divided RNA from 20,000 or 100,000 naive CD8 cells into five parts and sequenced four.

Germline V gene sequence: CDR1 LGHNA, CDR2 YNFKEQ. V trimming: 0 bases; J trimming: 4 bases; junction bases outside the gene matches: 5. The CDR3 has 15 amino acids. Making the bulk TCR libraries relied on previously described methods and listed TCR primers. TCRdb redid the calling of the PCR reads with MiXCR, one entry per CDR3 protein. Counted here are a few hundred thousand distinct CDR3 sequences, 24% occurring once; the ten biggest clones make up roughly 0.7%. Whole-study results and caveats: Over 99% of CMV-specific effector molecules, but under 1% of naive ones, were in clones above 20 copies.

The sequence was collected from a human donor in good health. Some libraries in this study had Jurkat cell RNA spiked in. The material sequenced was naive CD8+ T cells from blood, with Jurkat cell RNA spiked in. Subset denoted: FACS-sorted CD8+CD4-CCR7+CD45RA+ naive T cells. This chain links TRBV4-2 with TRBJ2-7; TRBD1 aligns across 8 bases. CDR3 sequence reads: CASSQDLDRGYEQYF. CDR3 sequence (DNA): TGTGCCAGCAGCCAAGATCTAGACAGGGGATACGAGCAGTACTTC.